The 24 T cell receptor beta chains below come from one sample, sequenced in a study of neurological immune-mediated disorders. As to time point: technical triplicate 2. In TCRdb, the 5' RACE reads were re-called with MiXCR into one record per CDR3 protein. The table includes roughly 32,000 distinct CDR3 sequences, less than 15% detected once. Sequenced input: CD4+ T cells from blood. These receptors were obtained from a female donor with HTLV-1-associated myelopathy (HAM/TSP).

The table lists this clonotype with many counts. The chain combines TRBV12-3 or TRBV12-4 with TRBJ2-7, with a possible D match to TRBD2 (6 bases). This CDR3 is built from 11 residues. V lost 11 bases, J lost 2 bases, and 10 bases lay in between. Here the CDR3 DNA reads TGTGCCGCCGGGGGACCCTACGAGCAGTACTTC. It codes for CAAGGPYEQYF.

This clonotype appeared many times. The chain carries TRBV6-5 and TRBJ2-7; 10 bases are a match to TRBD1. The CDR3 extends over 15 amino acids. Germline CDR1 MNHEY, CDR2 SVGAGI. Trimming took 3 bases from V and 3 from J; bases not matched to a gene: 5. Here the CDR3 DNA reads TGTGCCAGCAGTTATCGGGGACAGGGGCTCTACGAGCAGTACTTC. It encodes CASSYRGQGLYEQYF.

In its sample, this clonotype was seen many times. The chain couples TRBV11-1 to TRBJ2-1; D remains ambiguous. V lost 1 base and J 6 bases, leaving 13 bases between the germline ends. This CDR3 region has 15 residues. From germline, CDR1 is SGHAT and CDR2 FQDESV (reference sequence). Written as DNA, the CDR3 is TGTGCCAGCAGCTTAGACGTATTTACGCGCAATGAGCAGTTCTTC. The encoded protein is CASSLDVFTRNEQFF. Combining the CDR3 with reference TRBV11-1 and TRBJ2-1 gives the whole variable domain EAEVAQSPRYKITEKSQAVAFWCDPISGHATLYWYRQILGQGPELLVQFQDESVVDDSQLPKDRFSAERLKGVDSTLKIQPAELGDSAMYLCASSLDVFTRNEQFFGPGTRLTVL.

This clonotype was counted ten times or more. The chain combines TRBV6-5 with TRBJ2-3; 7 nucleotides line up with TRBD1. V shed 6 bases, J shed 6 bases, and the junction held 6 bases outside the gene matches. Per the germline V gene, CDR1 is MNHEY and CDR2 is SVGAGI. The CDR3 has 13 amino acids. The CDR3 nucleotides read TGTGCCAGCAGGAAAAGGGGGCCCGATACGCAGTATTTT. As protein: CASRKRGPDTQYF.

This clonotype was seen at least ten times. The chain is built from TRBV21-1 and TRBJ1-1; the table names TRBD1, a call not compared with the DNA. TRBV21-1 is labeled a pseudogene. The CDR3 sequence is 14 residues long. The CDR3 bases are TGTGCCAGCAGCAAAGTAGGGGAGAACACTGAAGCTTTCTTT. Its translation: CASSKVGENTEAFF.

By sample share, this clonotype is medium-sized (0.01 to 0.1%). The chain is built from TRBV5-1 and TRBJ2-4; the D gene is possibly TRBD2 (6 bases). CDR3 length equals 14 residues. Germline V CDR1 and CDR2: SGHRS, YFSETQ. Deletions cut 0 bases from V and 8 bases from J, with 12 bases between. CDR3 sequence reads: CASSLGSRGDIQYF. CDR3 nucleotide sequence: TGCGCCAGCAGCTTGGGGTCCCGCGGGGACATTCAGTACTTC.

This clonotype was counted ten times or more. The chain links TRBV6-6 to TRBJ2-3; no clear D. The CDR3 totals 14 residues. The V end lost 4 bases, the J end lost 5 bases, and 13 bases lay between the germline ends. Germline CDR1 is MNHNY and CDR2 is SVGAGI (reference sequence). CDR3 region: CASSSVVPGDTQYF. CDR3 in DNA: TGTGCCAGCAGTTCCGTTGTCCCGGGAGATACGCAGTATTTT.

Many counts were recorded for this clonotype. V is TRBV5-1 and J is TRBJ1-2; D not certain. The ends were cut back, 5 bases at V and 4 bases at J, with 12 bases in the middle. Germline-derived CDR1 and CDR2 are SGHRS and YFSETQ. CDR3 length: 13 residues. The CDR3 DNA reads TGCGCCAGCAGAGAGGGTGGATCCTATGGCTACACCTTC. Translated: CASREGGSYGYTF.

At least ten counts were recorded for this clonotype. V usage is TRBV10-3 and J usage is TRBJ2-5, with TRBD2 matching over 9 bases. V gave up 2 bases and J gave up 5 bases; unmatched junction bases: 12. The CDR3 runs to 17 residues. In germline, CDR1 is ENHRY, CDR2 SYGVKD. The CDR3 loop reads CAISEEAGGGARETQYF. In nucleotides, the CDR3 is TGTGCCATCAGTGAGGAGGCTGGCGGGGGGGCTCGGGAGACCCAGTACTTC.

As for this clonotype: An end of the junction does not agree with germline; a read error may underlie this. V is TRBV18 and J is TRBJ2-7; TRBD2 might be the D (5 bases). This CDR3 has 15 amino acids. Germline V gene lookup returns CDR1 KGHSH and CDR2 LQKENI. CDR3 protein: CASSLHEGSLAEQYF. Written as DNA, the CDR3 is TGTGCCAGTTCACTGCACGAAGGCAGCCTAGCCGAGCAGTACTTC.

This clonotype is classed as medium-sized. V is TRBV4-2 and J is TRBJ1-6, with TRBD1 matching 7 bases. From germline, CDR1 is LGHNA and CDR2 YNFKEQ. The ends lost 0 bases at V and 10 bases at J; junction bases unmatched: 6. The CDR3 sequence is 15 residues long. The DNA of the CDR3 is TGTGCCAGCAGCCAAGAACAGGGGACTGACTCACCCCTCCACTTT. It encodes CASSQEQGTDSPLHF.

There are many counts of this clonotype. The V gene is TRBV7-9, the J gene TRBJ1-3; 7 bases map to TRBD1. This CDR3 comprises 15 residues. Germline CDR1 is SEHNR and CDR2 is FQNEAQ (reference sequence). V trimming: 5 bases; J trimming: 3 bases; junction bases outside the gene matches: 7. CDR3: CASSLQGTIGNTIYF. The CDR3 bases are TGTGCCAGCAGCCTACAGGGGACAATTGGAAACACCATATATTTT.

This chain uses TRBV7-9 with TRBJ2-3; D possibly corresponds to TRBD1 (6 bases). V lost 4 bases to trimming and J lost 2 bases, with 16 bases between them. CDR1 is SEHNR and CDR2 is FQNEAQ in the germline V gene (reference sequence). The length of the CDR3 is 16 residues. This chain's CDR3 is CASSSRGDYPTDTQYF. The CDR3 region has the DNA TGTGCCAGCAGCTCCAGGGGAGACTACCCCACAGATACGCAGTATTTT.

The chain links TRBV20-1 to TRBJ2-7; TRBD2 matches 14 bases. Germline loops: CDR1 DFQATT, CDR2 SNEGSKA (reference sequence). The V segment lost 6 bases and the J segment 3 bases; nucleotides outside the gene matches: 7. The CDR3 is made up of 15 amino acids. The CDR3 nucleotides are TGCAGTGCCGAAACCGGGACTAGCGGGGGCTACGAGCAGTACTTC. Translation gives CSAETGTSGGYEQYF.

Judged by abundance, this clonotype is medium-sized. V gene TRBV12-3 or TRBV12-4 combines with J gene TRBJ2-2, with 10 bases matching TRBD1. V dropped 5 bases and J dropped 5; count of bases not matched to a gene: 8. The CDR3 spans 16 residues. CDR3 region: CASSARTGGLTGELFF. The CDR3 nucleotides are TGTGCCAGCAGTGCCCGGACAGGGGGATTAACCGGGGAGCTGTTTTTT.

This clonotype was seen many times. The chain has TRBV2 and TRBJ1-3; no reliable D call. Germline V gene lookup returns CDR1 SNHLY and CDR2 FYNNEI. Deletions cut 1 base from V and 4 bases from J, with 2 bases between. The CDR3 has 12 residues. This CDR3 is CASSEDGNTIYF. The CDR3 DNA follows: TGTGCCAGCAGTGAAGACGGAAACACCATATATTTT.

This clonotype showed up many times. The rearrangement links TRBV29-1 to TRBJ1-5; tentative D call: TRBD1 (6 bases). The germline gives CDR1 SQVTM, CDR2 ANQGSEA. This CDR3 has 13 residues. Between the trimmed V and J ends, which lost 4 bases and 0 bases, there was a span of 7 bases. Here the CDR3 reads CSVGTDSNQPQHF. CDR3 bases: TGCAGCGTTGGGACAGATAGCAATCAGCCCCAGCATTTT.

This clonotype was observed at least ten times. The J gene is TRBJ1-4, the V gene TRBV20-1; no firm D call. The CDR3 loop spans 14 amino acids. Germline assignment: CDR1 DFQATT and CDR2 SNEGSKA (reference sequence). V was clipped by 3 bases and J by 3 bases, with 11 bases between them. The CDR3 region is CSASRQMSNEKLFF. The CDR3 coding sequence is TGCAGTGCTAGTCGCCAGATGTCTAATGAAAAACTGTTTTTT.

This clonotype was recorded many times. The rearrangement uses TRBV7-2 and TRBJ2-5; D not resolved. The CDR3 runs to 11 residues. V was shortened by 5 bases and J by 7 bases, with 8 bases between the two germline ends. Germline CDR1 SGHTA, CDR2 FQGNSA. CDR3 bases: TGTGCCAGCAGCGTCTTAGGGACCCAGTACTTC. It yields the protein CASSVLGTQYF. Supplemented by reference TRBV7-2 and TRBJ2-5, the full variable domain reads GAGVSQSPSNKVTEKGKDVELRCDPISGHTALYWYRQSLGQGLEFLIYFQGNSAPDKSGLPSDRFSAERTGGSVSTLTIQRTQQEDSAVYLCASSVLGTQYFGPGTRLLVL.

This clonotype was detected many times. The chain links TRBV29-1 to TRBJ2-3; 8 bases map to TRBD1. Looked up from germline, CDR1 is SQVTM and CDR2 is ANQGSEA. The CDR3 spans 17 residues. With V trimmed by 3 bases and J by 4 bases, 15 bases remained unmatched. The chain's CDR3 is CSVDGRGSGGGSDTQYF. CDR3 bases: TGCAGCGTTGACGGTAGGGGGTCAGGGGGCGGGTCAGATACGCAGTATTTT.

This clonotype was seen many times. The chain is built from TRBV19 and TRBJ2-7; unclear D gene. The germline V gene has CDR1 LNHDA and CDR2 SQIVND (reference sequence). CDR3 length: 14 residues. The V gene lost 6 bases and the J gene lost 6 bases, with 18 bases spanning the gap. The CDR3 DNA sequence: TGTGCCAGTAGCCGCTCGGGCCTCTTGAGCGAGCAGTACTTC. Translating it yields CASSRSGLLSEQYF.

This clonotype was seen repeatedly, ten times or more. This chain connects TRBV5-5 to TRBJ2-3, with unresolved D. The CDR3 contains 12 residues. The V end was cut by 4 bases, the J end by 1 base, with 4 bases between. Germline-derived CDR1 and CDR2 are SGHKS and YYEKEE (reference sequence). CDR3 region: CASSPRTDTQYF. CDR3 nucleotides: TGTGCCAGCAGCCCCCGCACAGATACGCAGTATTTT.

This clonotype appeared many times. J is TRBJ1-2 and V is TRBV29-1, with TRBD1 matching 8 bases. The germline CDR1 and CDR2 sequences are SQVTM and ANQGSEA. Unmatched junction bases numbered 11, after V lost 3 bases and J lost 8 bases. CDR3 length: 14 residues. This CDR3 is CSVEDSDRGVGYTF. CDR3 in DNA: TGCAGCGTTGAGGATTCCGACAGGGGTGTAGGCTACACCTTC.

This clonotype showed up many times. The J gene is TRBJ2-7, the V gene TRBV7-9, with 12 bases fitting TRBD2. The CDR3 sequence is 15 residues long. Germline lookup yields CDR1 SEHNR and CDR2 FQNEAQ (reference sequence). V was clipped by 5 bases and J by 9 bases; unmatched bases: 11. The DNA for the CDR3 is TGTGCCAGCAGCCCCGGCTCAACTAGCGGGAGGTGGCAGTACTTC. Residues: CASSPGSTSGRWQYF.